The following is a TCR beta chain sequence with its context. Just one base apart from a much larger clone, this may be a read error. The sample's time point: newly diagnosed GD, antithyroid drugs for less than 3 months. PBMC-derived RNA was used for the TCR library. In building TCR beta libraries, iRepertoire HTBI primers were used together with Arm-PCR of CDR3 regions. TCRdb itself ran the multiplex PCR reads through MiXCR, one entry per CDR3 protein. The data show about 500,000 distinct CDR3 sequences, with more than 10% seen just once and roughly 9.3% held by the top ten. The data were obtained in a study of regulatory T cells in long-lasting Graves disease. This CDR3 has 10 residues. Germline assignment: CDR1 WSHSY and CDR2 SAAADI. This sample was shared with a second study, whose subject was T cells in Graves' hyperthyroidism and ophthalmopathy. That source reports: Newly diagnosed hyperthyroidism patients aged 18 to 65 years had disease lasting under 2 months. Diagnosis rested on symptoms, serum thyroxine and TRAb, thyroid ultrasound, and orbital computed tomography.

This material consisted of peripheral blood mononuclear cells (PBMCs), taken at new diagnosis, from a patient treated with antithyroid drugs. The sequence was collected from a woman aged 25 to 39 with Graves disease. This sequence joins TRBV10-2 and TRBJ1-1; no reliable D call. This CDR3 is CASVGSEAIF. The CDR3 region has the DNA TGCGCCAGCGTGGGGTCAGAAGCTATCTTT.